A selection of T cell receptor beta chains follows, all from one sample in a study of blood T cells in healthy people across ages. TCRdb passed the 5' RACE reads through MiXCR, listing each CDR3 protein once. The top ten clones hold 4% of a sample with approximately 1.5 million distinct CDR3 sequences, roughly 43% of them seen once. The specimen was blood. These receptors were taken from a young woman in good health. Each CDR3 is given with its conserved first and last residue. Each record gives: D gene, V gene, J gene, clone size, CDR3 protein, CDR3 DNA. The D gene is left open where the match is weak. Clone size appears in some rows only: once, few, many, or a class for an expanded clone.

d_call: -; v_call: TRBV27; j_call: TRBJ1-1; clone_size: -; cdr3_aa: CASSPPRGGVEAFF; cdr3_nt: TGTGCCAGCAGTCCACCCCGAGGGGGGGTTGAAGCTTTCTTT
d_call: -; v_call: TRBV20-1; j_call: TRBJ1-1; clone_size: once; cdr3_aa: CSAVVGGTEAFF; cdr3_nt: TGCAGTGCTGTAGTAGGGGGCACTGAAGCTTTCTTT
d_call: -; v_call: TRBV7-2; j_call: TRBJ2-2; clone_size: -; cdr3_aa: CASSLLQVNTGELFF; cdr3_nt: TGTGCCAGCAGCTTACTACAGGTGAACACCGGGGAGCTGTTTTTT
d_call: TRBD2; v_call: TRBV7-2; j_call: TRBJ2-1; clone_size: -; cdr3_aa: CASNQLLAGALNEQFF; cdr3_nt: TGTGCCAGCAACCAATTACTAGCGGGAGCTCTCAATGAGCAGTTCTTC
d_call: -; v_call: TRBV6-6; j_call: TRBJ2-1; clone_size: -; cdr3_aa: CASSHPGYNEQFF; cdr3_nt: TGTGCCAGCAGCCATCCCGGGTACAATGAGCAGTTCTTC
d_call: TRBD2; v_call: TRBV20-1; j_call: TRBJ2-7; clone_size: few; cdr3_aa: CSARGLASYEQYF; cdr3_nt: TGCAGTGCTAGGGGACTAGCGTCCTACGAGCAGTACTTC
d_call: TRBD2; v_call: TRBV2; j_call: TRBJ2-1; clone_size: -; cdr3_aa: CASNAGTRGVNEQFF; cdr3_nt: TGTGCCAGCAATGCCGGGACTAGAGGGGTTAATGAGCAGTTCTTC
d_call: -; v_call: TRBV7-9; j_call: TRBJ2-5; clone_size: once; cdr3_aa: CASRPEEQETQYF; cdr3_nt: TGTGCCAGCAGACCAGAAGAGCAAGAGACCCAGTACTTC
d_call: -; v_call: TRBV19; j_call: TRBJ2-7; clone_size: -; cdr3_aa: CASSIRTGLQYF; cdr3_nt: TGTGCCAGTAGTATAAGAACCGGCCTTCAGTACTTC
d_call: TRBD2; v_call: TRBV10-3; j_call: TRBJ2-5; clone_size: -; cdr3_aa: CAISESAGVRETQYF; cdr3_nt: TGTGCCATCAGTGAGTCTGCGGGGGTGAGAGAGACCCAGTACTTC
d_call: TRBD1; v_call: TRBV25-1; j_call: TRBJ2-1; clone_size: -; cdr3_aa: CASSEWTGGTDGEQFF; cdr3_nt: TGTGCCAGCAGTGAATGGACAGGGGGCACCGATGGTGAGCAGTTCTTC
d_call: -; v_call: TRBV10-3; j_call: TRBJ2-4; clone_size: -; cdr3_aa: CAISEGAREVSWEQYF; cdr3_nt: TGTGCCATCAGTGAAGGGGCCAGGGAGGTATCGTGGGAGCAGTACTTC
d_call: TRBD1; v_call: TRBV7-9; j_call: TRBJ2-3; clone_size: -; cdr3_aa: CASSLITGGTDTQYF; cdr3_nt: TGTGCCAGCAGCTTAATCACAGGGGGCACAGATACGCAGTATTTT
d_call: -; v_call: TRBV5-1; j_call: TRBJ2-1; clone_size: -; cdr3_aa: CASSLQGTNNEQFF; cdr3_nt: TGCGCCAGCAGCTTGCAGGGGACCAACAATGAGCAGTTCTTC
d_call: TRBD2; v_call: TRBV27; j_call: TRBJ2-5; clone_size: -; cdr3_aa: CASSSPGLAQEQYF; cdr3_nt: TGTGCCAGCAGTTCACCCGGACTAGCGCAAGAGCAGTACTTC
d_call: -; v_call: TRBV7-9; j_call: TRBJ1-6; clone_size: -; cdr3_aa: CASSFGRDDSPLHF; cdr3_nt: TGTGCCAGCAGCTTCGGCAGGGACGATTCACCCCTCCACTTT
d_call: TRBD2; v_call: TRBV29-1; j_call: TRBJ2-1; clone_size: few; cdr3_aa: CSLLAGYNEQFF; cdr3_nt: TGCAGTTTACTAGCGGGATACAATGAGCAGTTCTTC
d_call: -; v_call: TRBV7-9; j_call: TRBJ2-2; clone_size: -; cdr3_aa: CASSENSGYGAGELFF; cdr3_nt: TGTGCCAGCAGCGAAAATAGCGGCTATGGGGCCGGGGAGCTGTTTTTT
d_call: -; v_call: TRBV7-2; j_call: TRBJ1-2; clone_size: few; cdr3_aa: CASSELGSGYTF; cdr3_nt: TGTGCCAGCAGCGAACTAGGGTCTGGCTACACCTTC
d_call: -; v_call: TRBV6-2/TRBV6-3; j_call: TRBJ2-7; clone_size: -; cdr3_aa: CASSSKLRREQYF; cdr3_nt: TGTGCCAGCAGTTCGAAACTCAGACGTGAGCAGTACTTC
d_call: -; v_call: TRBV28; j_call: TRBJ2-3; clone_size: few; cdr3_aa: CASGDVSIGATQYF; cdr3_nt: TGTGCCAGCGGGGACGTATCCATTGGAGCTACGCAGTATTTT
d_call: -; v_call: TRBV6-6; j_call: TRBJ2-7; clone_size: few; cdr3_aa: CASSYGWGAYEQYF; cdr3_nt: TGTGCCAGCAGCTACGGGTGGGGGGCCTACGAGCAGTACTTC
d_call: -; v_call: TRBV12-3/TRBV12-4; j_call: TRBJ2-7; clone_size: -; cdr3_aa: CASSLSSVPYEQYF; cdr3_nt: TGTGCCAGCAGTTTATCTAGCGTCCCCTACGAGCAGTACTTC
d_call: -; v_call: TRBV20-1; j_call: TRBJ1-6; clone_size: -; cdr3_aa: CSAQGSSYNSPLHF; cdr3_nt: TGCAGTGCCCAGGGGAGCTCCTATAATTCACCCCTCCACTTT
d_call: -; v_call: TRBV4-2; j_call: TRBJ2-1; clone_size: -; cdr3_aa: CASSQDRANWGNEQFF; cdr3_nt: TGTGCCAGCAGCCAAGATAGGGCTAATTGGGGGAATGAGCAGTTCTTC
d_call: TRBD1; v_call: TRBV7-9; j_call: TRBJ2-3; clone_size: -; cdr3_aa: CASDTSGDSPTDTQYF; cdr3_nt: TGTGCCAGCGATACCTCCGGGGACAGCCCCACAGATACGCAGTATTTT
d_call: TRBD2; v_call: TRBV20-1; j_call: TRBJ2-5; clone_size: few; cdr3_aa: CSARVVAGVETQYF; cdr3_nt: TGCAGTGCTAGAGTAGTAGCGGGGGTAGAGACCCAGTACTTC
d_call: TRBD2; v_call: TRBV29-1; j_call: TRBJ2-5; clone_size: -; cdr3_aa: CSVGTSGSRNEQYF; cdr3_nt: TGCAGCGTCGGGACTAGCGGGAGTAGGAATGAGCAGTACTTC
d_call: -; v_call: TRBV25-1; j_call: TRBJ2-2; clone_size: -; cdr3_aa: CASSAPLQAENTGELFF; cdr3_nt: TGTGCCAGCAGTGCCCCCCTTCAGGCAGAGAACACCGGGGAGCTGTTTTTT
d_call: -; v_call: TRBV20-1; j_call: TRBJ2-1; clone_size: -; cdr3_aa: CSATRQLNEQFF; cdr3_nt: TGCAGTGCTACGCGGCAGCTAAATGAGCAGTTCTTC
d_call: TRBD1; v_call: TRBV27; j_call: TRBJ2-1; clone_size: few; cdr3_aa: CASSHPGQGCEQFF; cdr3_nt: TGTGCCAGCAGTCACCCGGGACAGGGATGTGAGCAGTTCTTC
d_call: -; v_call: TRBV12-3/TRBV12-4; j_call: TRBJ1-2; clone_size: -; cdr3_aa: CASTNGAEIYGYTF; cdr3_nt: TGTGCCAGCACCAATGGGGCAGAAATCTATGGCTACACCTTC
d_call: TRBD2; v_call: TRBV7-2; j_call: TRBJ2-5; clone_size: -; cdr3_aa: CASGAGDQETQYF; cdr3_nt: TGTGCCAGCGGAGCGGGAGACCAAGAGACCCAGTACTTC
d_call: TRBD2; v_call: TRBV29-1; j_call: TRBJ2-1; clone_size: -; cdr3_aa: CSVTSGGTQFF; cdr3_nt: TGCAGCGTTACTAGCGGGGGGACACAGTTCTTC
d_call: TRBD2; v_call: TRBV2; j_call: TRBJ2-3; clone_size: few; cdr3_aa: CASTGASGFTDTQYF; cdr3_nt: TGTGCCAGCACCGGGGCTAGCGGATTCACAGATACGCAGTATTTT
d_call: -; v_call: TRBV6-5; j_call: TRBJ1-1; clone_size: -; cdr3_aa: CAVVGVVGANTEAFF; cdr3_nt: TGTGCCGTAGTTGGGGTTGTGGGGGCGAACACTGAAGCTTTCTTT
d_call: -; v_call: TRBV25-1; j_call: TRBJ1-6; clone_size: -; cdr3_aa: CASSEYPVGVYNSPLHF; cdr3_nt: TGTGCCAGCAGTGAATATCCGGTGGGAGTATATAATTCACCCCTCCACTTT
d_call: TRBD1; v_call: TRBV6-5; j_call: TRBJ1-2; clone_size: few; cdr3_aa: CASSVDRGVGYTF; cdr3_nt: TGTGCCAGCAGTGTCGACAGGGGGGTTGGCTACACCTTC